The rows below give T cell receptor beta chains drawn from one sample of a study of T cell responses to AZD1222 COVID-19 vaccine. Using immunoSEQ multiplex PCR, the repertoire was profiled, and TCRdb retains in-frame clones only, with some absent. The data contain some 150,000 clones, approximately 90% of them singletons. The material was peripheral blood, obtained on day 0 of AZD1222 vaccination. These TCRs come from an adult in good health. CDR3s include the opening cysteine and the closing phenylalanine or tryptophan.

J,V,CDR3
TRBJ1-1,TRBV5-1,CASSARQGYGTEAFF
TRBJ2-2,TRBV11-2,CASSKRGRDTGELFF
TRBJ1-3,TRBV9,CASSVAGGYSGNTIYF
TRBJ1-2,TRBV7-9,CASSSRTGTYGYTF
TRBJ2-1,TRBV27,CASSLYPSGGFTYNEQFF
TRBJ1-1,TRBV27,CASSFHRATEAFF
TRBJ1-2,TRBV28,CASSLLLGPRDGYTF
TRBJ2-3,TRBV5-1,CASSLGQLVSTDTQYF
TRBJ2-1,TRBV19,CASSMGDFSYNEQFF
TRBJ2-2,TRBV19,CATWDREYTGELFF
TRBJ1-1,TRBV4-3,CASSMTGETEAFF
TRBJ2-6,TRBV4-2,CASSLSGSGANVLTF
TRBJ2-1,TRBV6-2/TRBV6-3,CASSGRGQGRDNEQFF
TRBJ1-1,TRBV29-1,CSALKSQHEAFF
TRBJ1-2,TRBV6-5,CASTPRGSGGYTF
TRBJ1-1,TRBV30,CAWSGGQTNTEAFF
TRBJ1-1,TRBV2,CASSGPPTPTNTEAFF
TRBJ2-5,TRBV5-6,CASTSFETQYF
TRBJ1-6,TRBV9,CASRGGTLSHSPLHF
TRBJ2-3,TRBV3-1/TRBV3-2,CASRLAGGGTDTQYF
TRBJ2-4,TRBV7-8,CASSFGQGAKNIQYF
TRBJ2-5,TRBV18,CASSPKRETQYF